The 25 T cell receptor beta chains below come from one sample, sequenced in a study of cytomegalovirus exposure and HLA in healthy donors. The PCR employed 60 Vbeta primers together with 13 Jbeta primers. Produced via immunoSEQ multiplex PCR; TCRdb's table is partial and in-frame only. The sample includes over 150,000 clones, 65% to 70% seen only once; the top ten take 4% to 5.5%. Sample: PBMCs. These receptors all come from a woman between 18 and 29 years old in good health and CMV-seropositive.

This clone was seen just once. Written as DNA, the CDR3 is TGTGCCAGCAGCTTACCCGGGACAGGCACTGAAGCTTTCTTT. This gives the protein CASSLPGTGTEAFF. This sequence joins TRBV11-2 and TRBJ1-1; 8 bases agree with TRBD1. Unmatched junction bases numbered 3, after V lost 2 bases and J lost 4 bases. CDR3 size: 14 residues. Per germline, CDR1 SGHAT and CDR2 FQNNGV.

This clone has a handful of counts. In DNA form, the CDR3 reads TGCGCCAGCAGCCAGGCCGGGACAGGGGGCACTGAAGCTTTCTTT. Translating gives CASSQAGTGGTEAFF. The rearrangement joins TRBV4-3 to TRBJ1-1; the match to TRBD1 covers 11 bases. Germline CDR1 LGHNA, CDR2 YSLEER. With 3 bases clipped from V and 4 bases from J, the junction kept 4 bases outside the gene matches. This CDR3 has 15 amino acids.

This chain uses TRBV5-1 with TRBJ2-3; TRBD1 is a possible D gene (5 bases). The CDR3 consists of 15 residues. Between the trimmed V and J ends, which lost 0 bases and 4 bases, there was a span of 12 bases. Germline lookup yields CDR1 SGHRS and CDR2 YFSETQ. The CDR3, as DNA: TGCGCCAGCAGCTTGGCTGCCAGGGTGGCAGATACGCAGTATTTT. Translated: CASSLAARVADTQYF. Based on the CDR3 plus reference TRBV5-1 and TRBJ2-3, the full variable domain is KAGVTQTPRYLIKTRGQQVTLSCSPISGHRSVSWYQQTPGQGLQFLFEYFSETQRNKGNFPGRFSGRQFSNSRSEMNVSTLELGDSALYLCASSLAARVADTQYFGPGTRLTVL.

This clone was seen a few times. The rearrangement uses TRBV19 and TRBJ2-7, with D possibly TRBD1 on 6 matching bases. Trimming removed 6 bases from V and 1 base from J, with 16 bases in between. This CDR3 is built from 15 residues. The germline CDR1 and CDR2 sequences are LNHDA and SQIVND (reference sequence). The CDR3 nucleotides are TGTGCCAGTAGCTCACAGGGATTCGAGTCCTACGAGCAGTACTTC. This encodes CASSSQGFESYEQYF.

This chain joins TRBV5-4 and TRBJ2-3; D is undetermined. The closer fit of TRBJ1-5 to the DNA end suggests the J call may be wrong. The germline V gene encodes CDR1 SGHNT and CDR2 YYREEE (reference sequence). The CDR3 is made up of 12 amino acids. In DNA form, the CDR3 reads TGTGCCAGCAGCTTACTCACAGATACGCAGCATTTT. Amino acids: CASSLLTDTQHF.

J is TRBJ2-1 and V is TRBV7-9; 8 bases align to TRBD2. V trimming: 1 base; J trimming: 6 bases; junction bases outside the gene matches: 5. CDR3 size: 15 residues. Germline assignment: CDR1 SEHNR and CDR2 FQNEAQ (reference sequence). The CDR3 loop reads CASSLGSGIRNEQFF. The CDR3 region has the DNA TGTGCCAGCAGCTTAGGTAGCGGGATACGCAATGAGCAGTTCTTC.

The genes are TRBV2 and TRBJ1-2, with 11 bases that match TRBD1. This CDR3 is 14 amino acids long. Per the germline V gene, CDR1 is SNHLY and CDR2 is FYNNEI. V shed 7 bases, J shed 4 bases, and the junction held 5 bases outside the gene matches. The CDR3 spells CASNAGTGGYGYTF. In DNA, the CDR3 is TGTGCCAGCAACGCCGGGACAGGGGGCTATGGCTACACCTTC. The variable domain in full, completed from reference TRBV2 and TRBJ1-2, reads EPEVTQTPSHQVTQMGQEVILRCVPISNHLYFYWYRQILGQKVEFLVSFYNNEISEKSEIFDDQFSVERPDGSNFTLKIRSTKLEDSAMYFCASNAGTGGYGYTFGSGTRLTVV.

A single count supports this clone. The J gene is TRBJ1-4, the V gene TRBV9; tentatively, D is TRBD1 (5 bases). The CDR3 covers 14 residues. Trimming left V 4 bases short and J 4 bases short, with 11 bases between. CDR1 is SGDLS, CDR2 YYNGEE, per germline. Written as DNA, the CDR3 is TGTGCCAGCAGCAGGGGAGGTGGTAATGAAAAACTGTTTTTT. It is translated as CASSRGGGNEKLFF.

V and J are TRBV14 and TRBJ2-7; 8 bases match TRBD1. Trimming removed 1 base from V and 4 bases from J; junction bases left unmatched: 3. Germline-derived CDR1 and CDR2 are SGHDN and FVKESK. This CDR3 spans 14 amino acids. In nucleotides, the CDR3 is TGTGCCAGCAGCCAAGCACAGGGGGTATACGAGCAGTACTTC. Translation: CASSQAQGVYEQYF.

The chain couples TRBV4-3 to TRBJ2-3; 7 bases agree with TRBD2. The CDR3 totals 16 residues. Looked up from germline, CDR1 is LGHNA and CDR2 is YSLEER. V lost 1 base and J lost 6; bases outside the gene matches: 10. The CDR3 is CASSQVSSTSRDTQYF. As DNA, the CDR3 is TGCGCCAGCAGCCAAGTTTCCTCGACTAGCCGGGATACGCAGTATTTT.

V and J are TRBV7-9 and TRBJ2-1; D uncertain. Trimming cost V 5 bases and J 7 bases, with 6 bases left between them. Germline loops: CDR1 SEHNR, CDR2 FQNEAQ (reference sequence). CDR3 length equals 11 residues. This CDR3 is CASSHRNEQFF. The CDR3 DNA follows: TGTGCCAGCAGCCATCGGAATGAGCAGTTCTTC.

This clone has more than one count but fewer than ten. The gene calls are TRBV6-5 and TRBJ1-4, with a possible D match to TRBD1 (6 bases). The germline V gene encodes CDR1 MNHEY and CDR2 SVGAGI. V was trimmed by 2 bases and J by 7 bases, leaving 11 bases between them. The CDR3 totals 14 residues. CDR3 sequence (DNA): TGTGCCAGCAGTTACGTAGGGGGTCGTGAAAAACTGTTTTTT. Amino acids: CASSYVGGREKLFF.

This chain uses TRBV10-2 with TRBJ2-7, with D tentatively TRBD2 (6 bases). Germline CDR1 is WSHSY and CDR2 is SAAADI. The CDR3 has 15 residues. Trimming took 6 bases from V and 2 from J, leaving 17 bases between them. CDR3 sequence (DNA): TGCGCCAGCAGGGCCACAGGCCAGCGGGCCTACGAGCAGTACTTC. It is translated as CASRATGQRAYEQYF.

The genes are TRBV30 and TRBJ2-1, with 7 bases that match TRBD1. Trimming cost V 5 bases and J 7 bases; bases outside gene matches: 5. The CDR3 is made up of 12 amino acids. Germline V gene data show CDR1 as GTSNPN and CDR2 as SVGIG (reference sequence). The DNA for the CDR3 is TGTGCCTGGGGTCCACAGGGGAATGAGCAGTTCTTC. Translation: CAWGPQGNEQFF.

This chain links TRBV2 with TRBJ1-5, with 12 positions matching TRBD1. Germline V lookup: CDR1 SNHLY, CDR2 FYNNEI. Trimming took 6 bases from V and 7 from J; bases not matched to a gene: 10. This CDR3 comprises 16 residues. In DNA, the CDR3 is TGTGCCAGCAGCAGCCGGGACAGGGGGCAGGAACAGCCCCAGCATTTT. Translated, it gives CASSSRDRGQEQPQHF.

This clone has only one observation. The chain joins TRBV6-6 to TRBJ2-2; D gene ambiguous. The length of the CDR3 is 11 residues. The V gene's germline CDR1 is MNHNY and CDR2 SVGAGI (reference sequence). The V end was cut by 7 bases, the J end by 6 bases, with 6 bases between. The CDR3 protein is CASMRAGELFF. CDR3 in DNA: TGTGCCAGCATGCGTGCCGGGGAGCTGTTTTTT.

The rearrangement links TRBV28 to TRBJ1-4; D call uncertain. Trimming cost V 5 bases and J 10 bases, with 17 bases left between them. From germline, CDR1 is MDHEN and CDR2 SYDVKM. The CDR3 loop spans 14 amino acids. This chain's CDR3 is CASSPGVNARKLFF. Written as DNA, the CDR3 is TGTGCCAGCAGTCCCGGGGTCAATGCGAGAAAACTGTTTTTT.

This clone was seen more than once but under ten times. The chain employs TRBV27 and TRBJ2-5, with 9 bases that match TRBD2. CDR3 length: 14 residues. V trimming: 7 bases; J trimming: 3 bases; junction bases outside the gene matches: 6. Germline CDR1 is MNHEY and CDR2 is SMNVEV (reference sequence). The CDR3 DNA is TGTGCCAGCACTGAGCGGGGGGCAAAAGAGACCCAGTACTTC. It translates to CASTERGAKETQYF.

This chain joins TRBV7-9 and TRBJ2-3; 14 bases fit TRBD2. The V segment lost 3 bases and the J segment 6 bases; nucleotides outside the gene matches: 8. Per the germline V gene, CDR1 is SEHNR and CDR2 is FQNEAQ (reference sequence). This CDR3 has 17 residues. CDR3 region: CASSLSGTSGSRDTQYF. The CDR3 DNA reads as TGTGCCAGCAGCTTGTCAGGGACTAGCGGGAGCAGGGATACGCAGTATTTT.

J is TRBJ1-3 and V is TRBV18; 12 nucleotides agree with TRBD1. The CDR3 totals 16 residues. Germline V gene lookup returns CDR1 KGHSH and CDR2 LQKENI. Trimming removed 5 bases from V and 2 bases from J; junction bases left unmatched: 4. The CDR3 loop reads CASSSGQGAAGNTIYF. The CDR3 bases are TGTGCCAGCTCATCGGGACAGGGGGCCGCTGGAAACACCATATATTTT.

Only a few counts were recorded for this clone. V usage is TRBV7-2 and J usage is TRBJ2-7, with a possible D match to TRBD1 (6 bases). CDR1 and CDR2 (germline): SGHTA, FQGNSA. There are 15 residues in the CDR3. Between the trimmed V and J ends, which lost 2 bases and 3 bases, there was a span of 14 bases. CDR3 coding DNA: TGTGCCAGCAGCTTACCAGGGGCGACCATCTACGAGCAGTACTTC. Translating it yields CASSLPGATIYEQYF.

This clone was seen once. The J gene is TRBJ2-3, the V gene TRBV18; D is possibly TRBD1 (6 bases). Germline assignment: CDR1 KGHSH and CDR2 LQKENI. Trimming stripped 3 bases from V and 1 base from J, with 11 bases between. The CDR3 spans 15 residues. CDR3 coding DNA: TGTGCCAGCTCACCCGACAGGCTAGGCACAGATACGCAGTATTTT. This codes for CASSPDRLGTDTQYF.

The chain combines TRBV7-8 with TRBJ2-4, with a possible D match to TRBD2 (6 bases). This CDR3 is 16 amino acids long. Germline V lookup: CDR1 SGHVS, CDR2 FQNEAQ. Trimming cost V 4 bases and J 1 base, with 14 bases left between them. The DNA of the CDR3 is TGTGCCAGCAGCTCTAGCGCCGGCGGGGCCAAAAACATTCAGTACTTC. Its protein product is CASSSSAGGAKNIQYF.

This clone has more than one count but fewer than ten. J is TRBJ1-1 and V is TRBV10-3; 9 positions match TRBD1. The J segment lost 0 bases and the V segment lost 2 bases, leaving 1 base of the junction unmatched. Germline V gene data show CDR1 as ENHRY and CDR2 as SYGVKD. The CDR3 loop spans 15 amino acids. CDR3 amino acids: CAISERTGVNTEAFF. CDR3 DNA sequence: TGTGCCATCAGTGAGCGGACAGGGGTGAACACTGAAGCTTTCTTT.

In nucleotides, the CDR3 is TGTGCCAGCAGCTTAGATCGACTAGCGGAACGCTCCTACAATGAGCAGTTCTTC. Its protein is CASSLDRLAERSYNEQFF. This chain connects TRBV7-8 to TRBJ2-1; 9 bases are a match to TRBD2. Germline V CDR1 and CDR2: SGHVS, FQNEAQ. Trimming took 1 base from V and 0 from J; bases not matched to a gene: 7. CDR3 length equals 18 residues.